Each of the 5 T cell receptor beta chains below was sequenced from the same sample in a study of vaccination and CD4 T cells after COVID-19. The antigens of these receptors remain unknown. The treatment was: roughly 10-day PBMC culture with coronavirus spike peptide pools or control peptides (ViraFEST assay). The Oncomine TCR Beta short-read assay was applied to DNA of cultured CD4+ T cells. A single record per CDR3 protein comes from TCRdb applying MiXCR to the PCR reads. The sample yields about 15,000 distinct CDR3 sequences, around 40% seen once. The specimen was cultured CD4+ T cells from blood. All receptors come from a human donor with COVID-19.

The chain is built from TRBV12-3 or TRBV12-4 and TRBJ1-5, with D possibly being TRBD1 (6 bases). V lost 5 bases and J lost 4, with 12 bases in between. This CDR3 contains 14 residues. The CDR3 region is CASSQTGGNQPQHF. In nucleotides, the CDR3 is TGTGCCAGCAGTCAGACAGGAGGGAATCAGCCCCAGCATTTT.

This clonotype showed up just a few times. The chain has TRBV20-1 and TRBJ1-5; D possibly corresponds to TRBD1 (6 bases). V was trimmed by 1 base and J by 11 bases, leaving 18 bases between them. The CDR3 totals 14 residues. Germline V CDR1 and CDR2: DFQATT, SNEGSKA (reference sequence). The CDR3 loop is CSARVRGGPAAQHF. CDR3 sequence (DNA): TGCAGTGCTAGAGTCCGGGGGGGCCCCGCTGCCCAGCATTTT.

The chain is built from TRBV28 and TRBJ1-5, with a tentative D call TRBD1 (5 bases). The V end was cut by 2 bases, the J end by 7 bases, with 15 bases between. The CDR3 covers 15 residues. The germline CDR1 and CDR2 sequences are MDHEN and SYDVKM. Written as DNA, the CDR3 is TGTGCCAGCAGTTTAAGGGGACTCTTAGCGCAGCCCCAGCATTTT. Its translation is CASSLRGLLAQPQHF.

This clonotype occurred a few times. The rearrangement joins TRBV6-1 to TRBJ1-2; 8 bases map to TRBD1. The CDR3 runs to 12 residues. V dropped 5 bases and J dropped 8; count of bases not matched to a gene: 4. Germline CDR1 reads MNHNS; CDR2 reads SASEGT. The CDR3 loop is CASSQGAGGYTF. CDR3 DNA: TGTGCCAGCAGTCAGGGGGCGGGGGGCTACACCTTC.

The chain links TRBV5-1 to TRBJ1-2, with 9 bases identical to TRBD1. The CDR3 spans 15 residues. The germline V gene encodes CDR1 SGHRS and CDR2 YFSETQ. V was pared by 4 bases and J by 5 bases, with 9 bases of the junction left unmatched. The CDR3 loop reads CASSVTPGTGYGYTF. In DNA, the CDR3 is TGCGCCAGCAGCGTCACTCCCGGGACAGGGTATGGCTACACCTTC.